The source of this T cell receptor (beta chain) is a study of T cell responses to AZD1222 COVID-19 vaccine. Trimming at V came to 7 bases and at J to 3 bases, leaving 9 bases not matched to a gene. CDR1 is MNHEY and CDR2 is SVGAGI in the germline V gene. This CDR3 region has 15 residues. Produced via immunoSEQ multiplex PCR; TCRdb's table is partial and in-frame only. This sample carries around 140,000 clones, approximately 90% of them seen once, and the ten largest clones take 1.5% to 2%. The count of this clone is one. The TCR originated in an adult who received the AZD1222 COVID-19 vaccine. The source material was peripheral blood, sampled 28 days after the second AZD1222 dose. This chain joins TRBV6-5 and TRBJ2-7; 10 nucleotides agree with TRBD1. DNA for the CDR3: TGTGCCAGCACCTCGGCGGGACAGGGGAACTACGAGCAGTACTTC. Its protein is CASTSAGQGNYEQYF.